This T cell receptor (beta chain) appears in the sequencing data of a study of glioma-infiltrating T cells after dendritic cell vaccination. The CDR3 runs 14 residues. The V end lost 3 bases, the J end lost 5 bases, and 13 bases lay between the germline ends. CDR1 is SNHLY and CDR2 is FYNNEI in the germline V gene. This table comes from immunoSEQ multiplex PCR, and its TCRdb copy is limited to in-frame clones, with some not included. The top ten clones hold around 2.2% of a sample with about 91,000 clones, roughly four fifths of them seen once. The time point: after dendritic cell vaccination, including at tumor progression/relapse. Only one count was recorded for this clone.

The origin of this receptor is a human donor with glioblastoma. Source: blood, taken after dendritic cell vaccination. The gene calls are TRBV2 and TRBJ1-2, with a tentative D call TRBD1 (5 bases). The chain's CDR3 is CASSETDYTYGYTF. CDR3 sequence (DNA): TGTGCCAGCAGTGAGACAGATTATACGTATGGCTACACCTTC.